A selection of T cell receptor beta chains follows, all from one sample in a study. TCRdb processed the RT-PCR reads anew with MiXCR; each CDR3 protein has one entry. This table has hundreds of thousands of distinct CDR3 sequences, around 14% appearing once. Sequencing input: memory CD4+ T cells from blood. Every receptor here comes from a female donor in good health, serving as a healthy control. Both conserved end residues are part of each CDR3. A D gene is named only where the DNA matches it firmly. Only some rows state a clone size, as once, few, many or a class for expanded clones.

>many|.|TRBV6-5|TRBJ2-7
TGTGCCAGCAGTTACTCGTTTGCTGGGTACGAGCAGTACTTC
CASSYSFAGYEQYF
>many|.|TRBV5-1|TRBJ2-7
TGCGCCAGCAGCTTCCGATCCTCCAATTACGAGCAGTACTTC
CASSFRSSNYEQYF
>few|TRBD1|TRBV29-1|TRBJ1-1
TGCAGCGTGAGGGACAGGACAGGGGCGGCTGAAGCTTTCTTT
CSVRDRTGAAEAFF
>.|TRBD1|TRBV11-2|TRBJ2-7
TGTGCCAGCAGCGATCCGGGACAGGGGAGGGTTGAGCAGTACTTC
CASSDPGQGRVEQYF
>.|TRBD1|TRBV6-5|TRBJ2-7
TGTGCCAGCAGTTACGTTCCGAACGGACAGGGGTACTCCTACGAGCAGTACTTC
CASSYVPNGQGYSYEQYF
>.|.|TRBV12-3/TRBV12-4|TRBJ2-7
TGTGCCAGCACCTTGGCCCGGGGCCTTGGGGGTTACGAGCAGTACTTC
CASTLARGLGGYEQYF
>many|TRBD1|TRBV24-1|TRBJ2-5
TGTGCCACCAGTGATCTGACAGGGACGGTAGAGACCCAGTACTTC
CATSDLTGTVETQYF
>.|.|TRBV6-2/TRBV6-3|TRBJ2-1
TGTGCCAGCAGCCTCGAGAGGCAGCGCTACAATGAGCAGTTCTTC
CASSLERQRYNEQFF
>few|.|TRBV20-1|TRBJ1-3
TGCAGTGCAAGAGAGGTGGGGAAAGGTCTCGGAAACACCATATATTTT
CSAREVGKGLGNTIYF
>few|.|TRBV9|TRBJ2-6
TGTGCCAGCAGCGTTTTGGGGGCCAACGTCCTGACTTTC
CASSVLGANVLTF
>.|TRBD2|TRBV18|TRBJ2-3
TGTGCCAGCCAGCTAGCGGGAGATGCAGATACGCAGTATTTT
CASQLAGDADTQYF
>many|TRBD1|TRBV20-1|TRBJ2-7
TGCAGTGCTAACAGGGGTTACGAGCAGTACTTC
CSANRGYEQYF
>few|.|TRBV27|TRBJ1-1
TGTGCCAGCCAGGGGTGGACTGAAGCTTTCTTT
CASQGWTEAFF
>.|.|TRBV20-1|TRBJ1-4
TGCAGTGCTAGGTCGGACGGTGAAAAACTGTTTTTT
CSARSDGEKLFF
>many|.|TRBV5-1|TRBJ2-5
TGCGCCAGCAAGTCAACTACCCCCCAAGAGACCCAGTACTTC
CASKSTTPQETQYF
>.|.|TRBV5-1|TRBJ1-1
TGCGCCAGCAGGGAGGAGCCTCCGAACACTGAAGCTTTCTTT
CASREEPPNTEAFF
>few|TRBD1|TRBV19|TRBJ2-6
TGTGCCAGTAGGCCGGGACAGGGGACATCTGGGGCCAACGTCCTGACTTTC
CASRPGQGTSGANVLTF
>few|TRBD2|TRBV3-1|TRBJ2-7
TGTGCCAGCAGCCAAGGTGCTAGCGGGGTATCCTACGAGCAGTACTTC
CASSQGASGVSYEQYF
>few|TRBD1|TRBV5-8|TRBJ2-7
TGTGCCAGCGGCACACCGGGACAGGGGTACTACGAGCAGTACTTC
CASGTPGQGYYEQYF
>.|.|TRBV5-5|TRBJ1-5
TGTGCCAGCAGCTTGGTGGGGTTTGCCGGGAGCAATCAGCCCCAGCATTTT
CASSLVGFAGSNQPQHF
>few|TRBD1|TRBV14|TRBJ2-6
TGTGCCAGCAGAAGGGGGACAGGATCGTCCTCTGGGGCCAACGTCCTGACTTTC
CASRRGTGSSSGANVLTF
>.|.|TRBV20-1|TRBJ1-5
TGCAGTGCCGCGCCACCCGAGGTGAGTGAGCCCCAGCATTTT
CSAAPPEVSEPQHF
>.|TRBD1|TRBV7-9|TRBJ1-5
TGTGCCAGCAGCAAGACAGGGTCCTACAATCAGCCCCAGCATTTT
CASSKTGSYNQPQHF
>.|TRBD2|TRBV20-1|TRBJ2-3
TGCAGTGCTAGACACGGGGGGGCCCAAGATACGCAGTATTTT
CSARHGGAQDTQYF
>.|.|TRBV20-1|TRBJ1-6
TGCAGTGCTAAATGGGCCAGCGGGGATTCACCCCTCCACTTT
CSAKWASGDSPLHF
>many|.|TRBV5-8|TRBJ2-5
TGTGCCAGCAGCGGCGGGACCGGAGGAGAGACCCAGTACTTC
CASSGGTGGETQYF
>many|.|TRBV12-3/TRBV12-4|TRBJ2-3
TGTGCCAGCAGCTCGGGACCCGGTCAAAATACGCAGTATTTT
CASSSGPGQNTQYF
>.|.|TRBV7-3|TRBJ1-2
TGTGCCAGCAGCTTAAGGGTAACCTATGGCTACACCTTC
CASSLRVTYGYTF
>many|.|TRBV4-3|TRBJ1-1
TGCGCCAGCAGCCAAGAGGGCGGAGGGGCCAGGTACACTGAAGCTTTCTTT
CASSQEGGGARYTEAFF
>many|.|TRBV27|TRBJ1-1
TGTGTCAGCAGTTTATTTTCTTCACCGATGAACACTGAAGCTTTCTTT
CVSSLFSSPMNTEAFF
>.|TRBD1|TRBV5-1|TRBJ2-7
TGCGCCAGCAGCTTGTCAGGACAGGGTTCGAACTACGAGCAGTACTTC
CASSLSGQGSNYEQYF
>many|.|TRBV20-1|TRBJ1-3
TGCAGTGCTAGCCCTGGAAACACCATATATTTT
CSASPGNTIYF
>many|.|TRBV12-3/TRBV12-4|TRBJ2-2
TGTGCCAGCAGTATACAGGGAGCCGGGGAGCTGTTTTTT
CASSIQGAGELFF